These 11 T cell receptor beta chains share one sample of origin, sequenced in a study of post-analysis software for immune sequencing data. Study outcomes and limitations: Controls had lower frequencies than patients of four or five TRBV segments, which included TRBV5-6, TRBV5-1 and TRBV20-1.

Their recognized antigens are unknown. Every TCR beta cDNA library bore unique molecular identifiers. TCRdb used MiXCR to reprocess the PCR reads, holding one entry per CDR3 protein. Here the sample spans around 710,000 distinct CDR3 sequences, 46% being singletons. The sequenced sample was blood. These receptors came from a girl aged 5 to 17 with multiple sclerosis.

This clonotype has just a few counts. The chain combines TRBV5-1 with TRBJ1-1; the D gene is possibly TRBD1 (5 bases). V was clipped by 4 bases and J by 5 bases, with 12 bases between them. The germline V gene has CDR1 SGHRS and CDR2 YFSETQ. This CDR3 region has 13 residues. This CDR3 is CASSATGETEAFF. As DNA, the CDR3 is TGCGCCAGCAGCGCTACGGGGGAGACTGAAGCTTTCTTT.

This clonotype has more than one count but fewer than ten. This chain links TRBV5-1 with TRBJ2-7; 8 nucleotides match TRBD2. The CDR3 covers 15 residues. V was pared by 0 bases and J by 6 bases, with 8 bases of the junction left unmatched. The V gene's germline CDR1 is SGHRS and CDR2 YFSETQ. The CDR3 sequence is CASSLAGGGGLEQYF. DNA for the CDR3: TGCGCCAGCAGCTTGGCCGGGGGGGGAGGTCTCGAGCAGTACTTC.

Points on this clonotype: A much larger clone lies one base from this, so it may be a read error. This rearrangement joins TRBV7-2 to TRBJ2-7, with 10 nucleotides matching TRBD2. This CDR3 spans 14 amino acids. Germline V gene data show CDR1 as SGHTA and CDR2 as FQGNSA. With V trimmed by 5 bases and J by 8 bases, 9 bases remained unmatched. This CDR3 reads CASSQGLASYKQYF. The CDR3, as DNA: TGTGCCAGCAGCCAGGGACTAGCGTCTTACAAGCAGTACTTC. Full variable domain (missing parts from reference TRBV7-2 and TRBJ2-7): GAGVSQSPSNKVTEKGKDVELRCDPISGHTALYWYRQSLGQGLEFLIYFQGNSAPDKSGLPSDRFSAERTGGSVSTLTIQRTQQEDSAVYLCASSQGLASYKQYFGPGTRLTVT.

There are a few counts of this clonotype. The CDR3 DNA reads TGCGCCAGCAGCCCCGACAGTGAGCTTAACTATGGCTACACCTTC. It translates to CASSPDSELNYGYTF. The V call is TRBV4-3, the J call TRBJ1-2; tentatively, D is TRBD1 (5 bases). Trimming took off 4 bases at V and 1 base at J, with 13 bases between the two ends. The CDR3 sequence is 15 residues long. Germline V gives CDR1 LGHNA, CDR2 YSLEER.

There are many counts of this clonotype. This chain uses TRBV27 with TRBJ2-7; D may match TRBD1 or TRBD2 (5 bases each). There are 15 residues in the CDR3. V was clipped by 2 bases and J by 0 bases, with 11 bases between them. Germline loops: CDR1 MNHEY, CDR2 SMNVEV (reference sequence). The CDR3 here is CASSLQGAGSYEQYF. The CDR3 coding sequence is TGTGCCAGCAGTTTACAAGGGGCGGGCTCCTACGAGCAGTACTTC.

The chain couples TRBV5-1 to TRBJ1-5; TRBD1 aligns across 9 bases. CDR3 length equals 17 residues. The junction had 4 bases not matched to a gene; V was cut back by 0 bases and J by 0 bases. CDR1 and CDR2 from the germline V gene are SGHRS and YFSETQ. The CDR3 here is CASSLGTGDYSNQPQHF. CDR3 sequence (DNA): TGCGCCAGCAGCTTGGGGACAGGGGATTATAGCAATCAGCCCCAGCATTTT. Drawing the rest from reference TRBV5-1 and TRBJ1-5, the complete variable domain is KAGVTQTPRYLIKTRGQQVTLSCSPISGHRSVSWYQQTPGQGLQFLFEYFSETQRNKGNFPGRFSGRQFSNSRSEMNVSTLELGDSALYLCASSLGTGDYSNQPQHFGDGTRLSIL.

This chain joins TRBV7-2 and TRBJ2-4; a weak D match, TRBD2 (6 bases). There are 18 residues in the CDR3. V was clipped by 7 bases and J by 3 bases, with 25 bases between them. CDR1 is SGHTA, CDR2 FQGNSA, per germline. The CDR3 spells CASTKGVLGGVVKNIQYF. The CDR3, as DNA: TGTGCCAGCACCAAGGGAGTACTGGGCGGGGTAGTCAAAAACATTCAGTACTTC.

This clonotype was recorded only once. A much larger clonotype is one base distant, so this may be a read error. The chain has TRBV9 and TRBJ2-5; no reliable D call. V was trimmed by 0 bases and J by 7 bases, leaving 16 bases between them. The germline V gene encodes CDR1 SGDLS and CDR2 YYNGEE. The CDR3 covers 15 residues. In DNA, the CDR3 is TGTGCCAGCAGCGTAGGATCGGACCCTACGGGGACCCAGTACTTC. Translated, it gives CASSVGSDPTGTQYF.

There are a few counts of this clonotype. V usage is TRBV28 and J usage is TRBJ2-1, with D possibly matching TRBD2 (6 bases). V was shortened by 6 bases and J by 10 bases, with 13 bases between the two germline ends. CDR1 and CDR2 (germline): MDHEN, SYDVKM. CDR3 length equals 12 residues. Here the CDR3 DNA reads TGTGCCAGCAGCGTCGGGACTCTCGAGCAGTTCTTC. Amino acids: CASSVGTLEQFF.

The chain employs TRBV10-2 and TRBJ2-7; no clear D gene. Germline V gives CDR1 WSHSY, CDR2 SAAADI. This CDR3 spans 15 amino acids. With 3 bases removed from V and 0 bases from J, the gap between germline ends came to 12 bases. The CDR3 reads CASSDAIRSSYEQYF. The CDR3 nucleotides are TGCGCCAGCAGTGACGCGATAAGGAGCTCCTACGAGCAGTACTTC.

The chain recombines TRBV6-1 with TRBJ2-2, with D tentatively TRBD1 or TRBD2 (6 bases each). This CDR3 region has 15 residues. V was shortened by 5 bases and J by 4 bases, with 14 bases between the two germline ends. CDR1 is MNHNS, CDR2 SASEGT, per germline. The CDR3 region is CASSPRGGSTGELFF. In DNA, the CDR3 is TGTGCCAGCAGTCCCAGGGGAGGTAGCACCGGGGAGCTGTTTTTT.